Listed here are 18 T cell receptor beta chains from one sample, sequenced in a study of T cell changes during pregnancy in multiple sclerosis. Profiled with immunoSEQ multiplex PCR; TCRdb holds only in-frame clones, not every one. There are just under 70,000 clones in the sample; roughly 89% occur only once, and 0.86% lies in the top ten. Sequences were derived from peripheral blood, sampled in the second trimester of pregnancy. The receptors were gathered from a female donor with multiple sclerosis, enrolled in a pregnancy study.

The chain uses TRBV5-5 and TRBJ2-3; D ambiguous. Germline V gene sequence: CDR1 SGHKS, CDR2 YYEKEE (reference sequence). This CDR3 comprises 18 residues. Between the trimmed V and J ends, which lost 0 bases and 2 bases, there was a span of 19 bases. The CDR3 nucleotides read TGTGCCAGCAGCTTGGTTCCTGCTATCCGCCTCAACACAGATACGCAGTATTTT. Protein sequence: CASSLVPAIRLNTDTQYF.

This chain joins TRBV7-9 and TRBJ1-6; TRBD1 matches at 7 bases. CDR3 size: 15 residues. J lost 6 bases, V lost 4 bases, and 6 bases had no gene match. Germline V lookup: CDR1 SEHNR, CDR2 FQNEAQ (reference sequence). The DNA for the CDR3 is TGTGCCAGCAGCTACCGGGACAGCTCTAATTCACCCCTCCACTTT. This encodes CASSYRDSSNSPLHF. The full variable domain, completed using reference TRBV7-9 and TRBJ1-6, is DTGVSQNPRHKITKRGQNVTFRCDPISEHNRLYWYRQTLGQGPEFLTYFQNEAQLEKSRLLSDRFSAERPKGSFSTLEIQRTEQGDSAMYLCASSYRDSSNSPLHFGNGTRLTVT.

The chain recombines TRBV4-3 with TRBJ2-1, with TRBD1 matching 9 bases. In germline, CDR1 is LGHNA, CDR2 YSLEER. The CDR3 sequence is 16 residues long. The V segment lost 3 bases and the J segment 4 bases; nucleotides outside the gene matches: 7. In nucleotides, the CDR3 is TGCGCCAGCAGCCAGGGTACAGGGGGCGAGTACAATGAGCAGTTCTTC. It codes for CASSQGTGGEYNEQFF.

The J gene is TRBJ1-4, the V gene TRBV29-1; D is unresolved. CDR1 and CDR2 from the germline V gene are SQVTM and ANQGSEA. This CDR3 is 13 amino acids long. Trimming left V 4 bases short and J 2 bases short, with 8 bases between. CDR3 nucleotide sequence: TGCAGCGTTGTCCCCGGGACTAATGAAAAACTGTTTTTT. This sequence encodes CSVVPGTNEKLFF.

This clone was seen just once. V is TRBV5-4 and J is TRBJ1-2; 9 bases map to TRBD1. CDR3 length: 13 amino acids. CDR1 is SGHNT, CDR2 YYREEE, per germline (reference sequence). V lost 4 bases, J lost 8 bases, and 6 bases stayed unmatched. The CDR3 reads CASSLNRGLGYTF. In nucleotides, the CDR3 is TGTGCCAGCAGCCTTAACAGGGGGCTGGGCTACACCTTC. The full variable domain, completed using reference TRBV5-4 and TRBJ1-2, is ETGVTQSPTHLIKTRGQQVTLRCSSQSGHNTVSWYQQALGQGPQFIFQYYREEENGRGNFPPRFSGLQFPNYSSELNVNALELDDSALYLCASSLNRGLGYTFGSGTRLTVV.

The chain combines TRBV6-7 with TRBJ1-5; TRBD1 matches 8 bases. TRBV6-7 is an ORF for which the function is uncertain. The CDR3 spans 16 residues. V shed 2 bases and J 6 bases; nucleotides not matched to a gene: 9. CDR3 loop: CASSYPGQGGFQPQHF. The CDR3 nucleotides read TGTGCCAGCAGTTACCCCGGACAGGGAGGGTTTCAGCCCCAGCATTTT.

This rearrangement joins TRBV11-3 to TRBJ2-7; 7 nucleotides line up with TRBD2. The V and J ends lost 1 base and 5 bases, in that order; junction bases with no gene match: 5. The CDR3 is 14 amino acids. Germline V gene data show CDR1 as SGHNT and CDR2 as YENEEA. DNA for the CDR3: TGTGCCAGCAGCTTAGGGGAGGGTTCCCACGAGCAGTACTTC. Translation gives CASSLGEGSHEQYF.

The CDR3 DNA is TGTGCCAGTCCCCCGGGGGGGGTGGAGACAGATACGCAGTATTTT. Translation: CASPPGGVETDTQYF. This rearrangement joins TRBV19 to TRBJ2-3, with 8 bases aligning to TRBD2. The V gene's germline CDR1 is LNHDA and CDR2 SQIVND (reference sequence). The V and J ends lost 8 bases and 3 bases, in that order; junction bases with no gene match: 10. The CDR3 consists of 15 residues.

J is TRBJ2-7 and V is TRBV11-2; D uncertain. V lost 2 bases and J 0 bases, leaving 11 bases between the germline ends. This CDR3 region has 15 residues. Germline loops: CDR1 SGHAT, CDR2 FQNNGV. This chain's CDR3 is CASSLKITSSYEQYF. CDR3 bases: TGTGCCAGCAGCTTAAAGATCACGAGCTCCTACGAGCAGTACTTC.

This chain links TRBV4-2 with TRBJ2-1; 9 nucleotides agree with TRBD2. There are 17 residues in the CDR3. V lost 0 bases and J lost 3; bases outside the gene matches: 6. The germline CDR1 and CDR2 sequences are LGHNA and YNFKEQ. The DNA for the CDR3 is TGTGCCAGCAGCCAAGATAGAGCGGGGGGTGTCTACAATGAGCAGTTCTTC. Protein product: CASSQDRAGGVYNEQFF.

The chain links TRBV7-6 to TRBJ2-7; 7 bases line up with TRBD2. The trim removed 5 bases at V and 5 bases at J, leaving 9 bases unmatched. This CDR3 region has 14 residues. The germline gives CDR1 SGHVS, CDR2 FNYEAQ. The CDR3 nucleotides are TGTGCCAGCAGCGACCGGCGGGGGACCCACGAGCAGTACTTC. Encoded protein: CASSDRRGTHEQYF.

This clone has a single count. CDR3 residues: CASSQGTSGGSSYEQYF. In DNA form, the CDR3 reads TGTGCCAGCAGCCAAGGCACTAGCGGGGGGTCCTCCTACGAGCAGTACTTC. This chain uses TRBV4-2 with TRBJ2-7, with 12 bases matching TRBD2. CDR3 length equals 17 residues. J gave up 0 bases and V 1 base, and 4 bases lay outside the gene matches. Germline loops: CDR1 LGHNA, CDR2 YNFKEQ.

V is TRBV7-2 and J is TRBJ2-1, with TRBD2 matching 7 bases. Losses at the gene ends were 1 base for V and 1 base for J; bases not matched to a gene: 10. This CDR3 contains 18 residues. Germline CDR1 reads SGHTA; CDR2 reads FQGNSA. The CDR3 sequence is CASSLVRGRGVSYNEQFF. In DNA, the CDR3 is TGTGCCAGCAGCTTAGTTAGAGGTCGGGGGGTTTCCTACAATGAGCAGTTCTTC.

The genes are TRBV18 and TRBJ1-4, with a possible D match to TRBD1 (6 bases). The germline V gene has CDR1 KGHSH and CDR2 LQKENI. V lost 3 bases, J lost 8 bases, and 13 bases lay in between. This CDR3 has 14 amino acids. CDR3 region: CASSPSGGPEKLFF. As DNA, the CDR3 is TGTGCCAGCTCACCTTCGGGGGGCCCGGAAAAACTGTTTTTT.

The CDR3 is CASSPRGVSYNEQFF. The CDR3 region has the DNA TGTGCCAGCAGCCCCCGGGGGGTGTCCTACAATGAGCAGTTCTTC. The V call is TRBV7-2, the J call TRBJ2-1; TRBD2 matches at 7 bases. CDR1 SGHTA and CDR2 FQGNSA come from the germline V gene. The CDR3 spans 15 residues. V shed 5 bases, J shed 1 base, and the junction held 5 bases outside the gene matches.

The V and J genes are TRBV19 and TRBJ2-5; D unresolved. V was shortened by 3 bases and J by 2 bases, with 10 bases between the two germline ends. Germline V CDR1 and CDR2: LNHDA, SQIVND (reference sequence). This CDR3 contains 14 residues. CDR3 region: CASSIASGQETQYF. The CDR3 DNA is TGTGCCAGTAGTATTGCGAGTGGTCAAGAGACCCAGTACTTC.

The CDR3 DNA reads as TGTGCAAGTCGCTTTGGCGGGGCCAGGGGGCCCTCCGGGGGCTACACCTTC. Its protein product is CASRFGGARGPSGGYTF. The V call is TRBV12-2, the J call TRBJ1-2; the table's D gene call, TRBD1, was not cross checked with the DNA. TRBV12-2 counts as a pseudogene. The CDR3 extends over 17 amino acids.

J is TRBJ2-7 and V is TRBV18; 9 bases are shared with TRBD1. The V gene's germline CDR1 is KGHSH and CDR2 LQKENI. V lost 0 bases to trimming and J lost 2 bases; unmatched junction nucleotides: 5. This CDR3 is 16 amino acids long. CDR3 bases: TGTGCCAGCTCACCACCGACCGGGACAGGGCCCTACGAGCAGTACTTC. Its translation: CASSPPTGTGPYEQYF.